This T cell receptor (beta chain) was recovered during a study of blood T cell repertoires in COVID-19. On the study more broadly: From the United States, Italy and Spain came samples of acute and convalescent COVID-19. PBMCs, B-cell-depleted T cells, or T cells were the source of the cDNA or gDNA that made up the material.

Authors' processing steps: Estimation of nucleated cell counts was performed using reference gene primer amplification. Sequencing was performed with immunoSEQ multiplex PCR; in TCRdb, only in-frame clones are kept and a portion is missing. Clonal size and the V and J genes are those of that table, whereas D and trimming came from the DNA. The repertoire holds roughly 55,000 clones, with approximately 79% as singletons. The germline V gene encodes CDR1 LNHDA and CDR2 SQIVND (reference sequence). V was shortened by 4 bases and J by 2 bases, with 15 bases between the two germline ends. This CDR3 is 15 amino acids long.

This sequence joins TRBV19 and TRBJ2-7, with D possibly TRBD1 on 6 matching bases. This TCR was sampled from a man between 60 and 75 years old with acute or convalescent COVID-19. Material: peripheral blood. The CDR3 sequence: CASSKYSGQTYEQYF. The CDR3 nucleotides are TGTGCCAGTAGTAAATATTCGGGACAAACCTACGAGCAGTACTTC.